This is a list of T cell receptor beta chains from one sample in a study of human T cells and chemical hapten exposure. TCRdb recomputed calls from the RACE reads with MiXCR, one row per CDR3 protein. The sample has tens of thousands of distinct CDR3 sequences; about 15% are singletons. Sequencing used whole blood, obtained in connection with sensitization to the hapten diphenylcyclopropenone (DPC). The receptor source for this set is a woman aged 50 to 60 with alopecia areata. Some clones in this sample may be carry-over from other donors' samples. The CDR3 runs from the conserved cysteine through the conserved F or W. The D gene is left open where the match is weak. Part of the rows lack a size; the others show once, few, many or a class for expanded clones.

v_call,cdr3_length,d_call,j_call,clone_size,cdr3_aa,cdr3_nt
TRBV6-6,15,-,TRBJ1-2,few,CASSYSGREPDGYTF,TGTGCCAGCAGTTACTCGGGCAGGGAACCGGATGGCTACACCTTC
TRBV3-1,14,TRBD2,TRBJ2-7,few,CASSHPELAAEQYF,TGTGCCAGCAGCCATCCCGAACTAGCGGCTGAGCAGTACTTC
TRBV29-1,11,-,TRBJ1-1,many,CSVASHRLAFF,TGCAGCGTTGCCAGTCACAGGCTCGCTTTCTTT
TRBV5-1,15,TRBD1,TRBJ2-7,-,CASSRGQALAHEQYF,TGCGCCAGCAGCCGGGGACAGGCCCTGGCCCACGAGCAGTACTTC
TRBV12-3/TRBV12-4,14,-,TRBJ2-3,few,CASSLTQITDTQYF,TGTGCCAGCAGTCTCACTCAAATCACAGATACGCAGTATTTT
TRBV12-3/TRBV12-4,16,TRBD2,TRBJ2-3,-,CASSSRDYTVTDTQYF,TGTGCCAGCAGTTCCAGGGACTACACAGTCACAGATACGCAGTATTTT
TRBV27,13,-,TRBJ2-1,-,CASSLTQGNEQFF,TGTGCCAGCAGTTTAACGCAGGGAAATGAGCAGTTCTTC
TRBV5-5,15,-,TRBJ1-2,few,CASSLGKAANYGYTF,TGTGCCAGCAGCTTGGGGAAGGCAGCTAACTATGGCTACACCTTC
TRBV2,12,-,TRBJ2-2,-,CASRRYTGELFF,TGTGCCAGCAGGCGATATACCGGGGAGCTGTTTTTT
TRBV5-1,16,TRBD2,TRBJ2-1,few,CASRVGSGGSYNEQFF,TGCGCCAGCAGAGTTGGTAGCGGGGGCTCCTACAATGAGCAGTTCTTC
TRBV6-2/TRBV6-3,13,TRBD2,TRBJ2-7,-,CASSLAGTYEQYF,TGTGCCAGCAGTTTAGCGGGCACCTACGAGCAGTACTTC
TRBV2,14,-,TRBJ1-5,-,CASSQQGGAQPQHF,TGTGCCAGCAGCCAACAGGGAGGAGCTCAGCCCCAGCATTTT
TRBV29-1,15,-,TRBJ1-3,few,CSVEDLGRFGNTIYF,TGCAGCGTTGAAGATCTAGGCAGGTTTGGAAACACCATATATTTT
TRBV6-2/TRBV6-3,12,-,TRBJ2-1,medium-sized,CASSLSRGEQFF,TGTGCCAGCTCCCTTTCTCGGGGGGAGCAGTTCTTC
TRBV29-1,13,-,TRBJ2-2,-,CSVWGINTGELFF,TGCAGCGTTTGGGGGATTAACACCGGGGAGCTGTTTTTT
TRBV21-1,13,-,TRBJ2-3,few,CASSRPGTDTQYF,TGTGCCAGCAGCCGGCCCGGCACAGATACGCAGTATTTT
TRBV7-2,15,TRBD1,TRBJ1-5,-,CASSQPGQGNQPQHF,TGTGCCAGCAGCCAACCGGGACAGGGAAATCAGCCCCAGCATTTT
TRBV29-1,13,-,TRBJ1-5,-,CSVVGGLGQPQHF,TGCAGCGTCGTAGGTGGGTTGGGTCAGCCCCAGCATTTT
TRBV4-1,14,-,TRBJ2-3,-,CASSRAPGTDTQYF,TGCGCCAGCAGCAGAGCACCCGGCACAGATACGCAGTATTTT
TRBV7-2,13,TRBD1,TRBJ2-5,many,CASATGTGLYPYF,TGTGCCAGCGCCACCGGGACAGGGTTATATCCGTACTTC
TRBV28,14,TRBD1,TRBJ1-6,-,CASITTGSNSPLHF,TGTGCCAGCATCACGACAGGGAGCAATTCACCCCTCCACTTT
TRBV28,12,-,TRBJ1-1,few,CASSLHPRMAFF,TGTGCCAGCAGTTTACACCCCAGGATGGCTTTCTTT
TRBV7-7,13,-,TRBJ1-1,-,CASSLSDNTEAFF,TGTGCCAGCAGCTTATCGGACAACACTGAAGCTTTCTTT
TRBV28,13,TRBD1,TRBJ2-1,-,CASSQGARNEQFF,TGTGCCAGCAGTCAGGGGGCGCGCAATGAGCAGTTCTTC
TRBV28,12,TRBD2,TRBJ2-1,-,CASSWGGVSMFF,TGTGCCAGCAGTTGGGGAGGGGTCAGCATGTTCTTC
TRBV28,14,TRBD2,TRBJ2-7,-,CASSLSSGLDEQYF,TGTGCCAGCAGTTTATCTAGCGGGCTCGACGAGCAGTACTTC
TRBV7-9,17,TRBD1,TRBJ2-1,-,CASSLTTGTGGFNEQFF,TGTGCCAGCAGCCTGACTACCGGGACAGGGGGTTTCAATGAGCAGTTCTTC
TRBV2,14,-,TRBJ2-5,-,CASNEGEGGETQYF,TGTGCCAGCAATGAGGGAGAGGGGGGAGAGACCCAGTACTTC
TRBV28,14,TRBD1,TRBJ1-1,-,CASSFQGVNTEAFF,TGTGCCAGCAGTTTCCAGGGGGTGAACACTGAAGCTTTCTTT
TRBV20-1,16,-,TRBJ2-1,-,CSARVSSGKTYNEQFF,TGCAGTGCTAGAGTCTCATCGGGGAAAACCTACAATGAGCAGTTCTTC
TRBV5-6,14,-,TRBJ1-6,-,CASSRGQRLSPLHF,TGTGCCAGCAGCCGCGGGCAGCGGCTTAGTCCCCTCCACTTT
TRBV27,14,TRBD1,TRBJ2-7,-,CASGRGQGAYEQYF,TGTGCCAGCGGCCGGGGACAGGGGGCTTACGAGCAGTACTTC
TRBV4-1,17,-,TRBJ1-6,-,CASSQVLSRSYNSPLHF,TGCGCCAGCAGCCAAGTTTTGAGTCGCTCCTATAATTCACCCCTCCACTTT